The 18 T cell receptor beta chains given below trace back to one sample, sequenced in a study of T cell repertoires in cytomegalovirus infection. One entry per CDR3 protein results from TCRdb running MiXCR on the reads. The sample has around 450,000 distinct CDR3 sequences; around 10% are singletons. Sequencing was performed on PBMCs. These receptor sequences come from a human donor in good health (CMV status not recorded). Some clones in this sample may be carry-over from other donors' samples.

This clonotype was counted at least ten times. This sequence joins TRBV5-1 and TRBJ2-7, with D possibly being TRBD1 (5 bases). Germline-derived CDR1 and CDR2 are SGHRS and YFSETQ. The CDR3 has 14 residues. The V and J ends lost 1 base and 7 bases respectively, with 15 bases between them. This chain's CDR3 is CASSLTGDLGEQYF. The CDR3 coding sequence is TGCGCCAGCAGCTTGACAGGAGACCTGGGGGAGCAGTACTTC. Drawing the rest from reference TRBV5-1 and TRBJ2-7, the complete variable domain is KAGVTQTPRYLIKTRGQQVTLSCSPISGHRSVSWYQQTPGQGLQFLFEYFSETQRNKGNFPGRFSGRQFSNSRSEMNVSTLELGDSALYLCASSLTGDLGEQYFGPGTRLTVT.

This clonotype was found many times. V usage is TRBV7-2 and J usage is TRBJ1-1, with TRBD1 identical over 8 bases. Trimming at V came to 0 bases and at J to 4 bases, leaving 7 bases not matched to a gene. The germline gives CDR1 SGHTA, CDR2 FQGNSA. The CDR3 has 16 amino acids. Written as DNA, the CDR3 is TGTGCCAGCAGCTTAGCGTGGTCAGGGGGCCCCACTGAAGCTTTCTTT. Translated, it gives CASSLAWSGGPTEAFF.

This clonotype came up a few times. The rearrangement uses TRBV6-5 and TRBJ1-2; D is ambiguous. This CDR3 spans 14 amino acids. Germline CDR1 and CDR2: MNHEY and SVGAGI. Trimming cost V 2 bases and J 4 bases, with 11 bases left between them. DNA of the CDR3: TGTGCCAGCAGTTACGGCGAGGCTGGCTATGGCTACACCTTC. It encodes CASSYGEAGYGYTF.

This clonotype showed up many times. The J gene is TRBJ1-3, the V gene TRBV14; D gene unclear. V lost 5 bases to trimming and J lost 0 bases, with 5 bases between them. The CDR3 has 13 amino acids. Germline V gene sequence: CDR1 SGHDN, CDR2 FVKESK. The CDR3 loop reads CASSLNSGNTIYF. As DNA, the CDR3 is TGTGCCAGCAGCTTAAACTCTGGAAACACCATATATTTT.

The chain links TRBV3-1 to TRBJ1-3, with D unresolved. Per germline, CDR1 LGHDT and CDR2 YNNKEL (reference sequence). The CDR3 covers 17 residues. Trimming cost V 1 base and J 0 bases, with 13 bases left between them. Here the CDR3 reads CASSQAAILFSGNTIYF. The CDR3 nucleotides are TGTGCCAGCAGCCAAGCAGCTATCCTTTTCTCTGGAAACACCATATATTTT.

This clonotype has ten or more counts. This chain connects TRBV4-2 to TRBJ2-5, with TRBD1 identical over 8 bases. CDR1 and CDR2 from the germline V gene are LGHNA and YNFKEQ. The V and J ends lost 1 base and 4 bases, in that order; junction bases with no gene match: 5. This CDR3 comprises 15 residues. The CDR3 DNA reads TGTGCCAGCAGCCAAGGTGCAGGGGGCCGAGAGACCCAGTACTTC. Protein sequence: CASSQGAGGRETQYF.

A word on this clonotype: This may be a read error: a much more frequent sequence differs by one nucleotide. The chain joins TRBV4-1 to TRBJ1-3; no clear D gene. This CDR3 spans 16 amino acids. The germline V gene has CDR1 MGHRA and CDR2 YSYEKL. The CDR3 nucleotides read TGCACCAGCAGCCAAGAAGGCGGTCCCCCTGGAAACACCATATATTTT. It is translated as CTSSQEGGPPGNTIYF.

This clonotype was seen ten or more times. V usage is TRBV28 and J usage is TRBJ2-1; 7 nucleotides agree with TRBD1. V was clipped by 10 bases and J by 0 bases; unmatched bases: 9. From germline, CDR1 is MDHEN and CDR2 SYDVKM. This CDR3 region has 15 residues. Written as DNA, the CDR3 is TGTGCCATATCCCAGGGGGTTAGCTCCTACAATGAGCAGTTCTTC. Amino acids: CAISQGVSSYNEQFF.

This clonotype has more than one count but fewer than ten. The chain couples TRBV25-1 to TRBJ2-4; weak D call: TRBD1 (6 bases). The V end lost 5 bases, the J end lost 6 bases, and 23 bases lay between the germline ends. The CDR3 runs to 17 residues. CDR1 MGHDK and CDR2 SYGVNS come from the germline V gene. The CDR3 is CASSTSSPQGGGNIQYF. The CDR3 DNA reads as TGTGCCAGCAGTACTAGTTCCCCACAGGGTGGGGGAAACATTCAGTACTTC.

This clonotype was seen at least ten times. The chain has TRBV7-8 and TRBJ1-2; D is perhaps TRBD1 (6 bases). Germline loops: CDR1 SGHVS, CDR2 FQNEAQ. The CDR3 covers 15 residues. V was cut by 0 bases and J by 7 bases, with 15 bases left in between. Here the CDR3 reads CASSLARDTSVGYTF. CDR3 sequence (DNA): TGTGCCAGCAGCTTAGCGCGGGACACCAGCGTTGGCTACACCTTC.

A remark on this clonotype: Given a much more abundant clone one base away, this may be a read error. V and J are TRBV14 and TRBJ2-5; TRBD1 aligns across 8 bases. The CDR3 consists of 15 residues. J lost 7 bases, V lost 1 base, and 8 bases had no gene match. The V gene's germline CDR1 is SGHDN and CDR2 FVKESK. DNA of the CDR3: TGTGCCAGCAGCCAAGTCACAGGGGGTTGGGGGACCCAGTACTTC. It specifies CASSQVTGGWGTQYF.

The chain employs TRBV12-3 or TRBV12-4 and TRBJ1-1; TRBD1 aligns across 7 bases. Trimming removed 7 bases from V and 3 bases from J; junction bases left unmatched: 5. The CDR3 has 13 residues. The chain's CDR3 is CASKTGWDTEAFF. CDR3 nucleotide sequence: TGTGCCAGCAAGACAGGGTGGGACACTGAAGCTTTCTTT.

This clonotype was recorded at least ten times. The chain joins TRBV27 to TRBJ2-7; 8 nucleotides agree with TRBD2. Looked up from germline, CDR1 is MNHEY and CDR2 is SMNVEV (reference sequence). V lost 10 bases to trimming and J lost 4 bases; unmatched junction nucleotides: 15. This CDR3 spans 15 amino acids. CDR3 sequence: CATSAQAGVSYEQYF. CDR3 sequence (DNA): TGTGCCACCTCGGCACAAGCGGGAGTTTCGTACGAGCAGTACTTC.

J is TRBJ2-3 and V is TRBV5-4; 8 bases match TRBD2. J lost 5 bases, V lost 0 bases, and 14 bases had no gene match. CDR3 length: 18 residues. Germline V CDR1 and CDR2: SGHNT, YYREEE (reference sequence). This CDR3 is CASSLASSSGRRVDTQYF. CDR3 DNA: TGTGCCAGCAGCTTGGCCAGCTCGAGCGGGAGAAGGGTAGATACGCAGTATTTT.

The rearrangement joins TRBV5-3 to TRBJ2-5; tentatively, D is TRBD2 (5 bases). TRBV5-3 is labeled an ORF, and its function is uncertain. The CDR3 is made up of 13 amino acids. Between the trimmed V and J ends, which lost 8 bases and 7 bases, there was a span of 18 bases. Written as DNA, the CDR3 is TGTGCCAGCAGCCCCGGACTGGGCCCGACCCAGTACTTC. This sequence encodes CASSPGLGPTQYF.

The J gene is TRBJ2-1, the V gene TRBV7-6, with D unresolved. This CDR3 is built from 12 residues. Trimming took off 5 bases at V and 15 bases at J, with 17 bases between the two ends. The germline CDR1 and CDR2 sequences are SGHVS and FNYEAQ. The CDR3 DNA sequence: TGTGCCAGCAGCGACGACCCTTTTAACTGGTTCTTC. Translated: CASSDDPFNWFF.

This clonotype was recorded many times. The genes are TRBV7-6 and TRBJ2-2; TRBD2 agrees at 7 bases. The CDR3 sequence is 18 residues long. Germline-derived CDR1 and CDR2 are SGHVS and FNYEAQ. J was trimmed by 7 bases and V by 2 bases; bases with no gene match: 16. Written as DNA, the CDR3 is TGTGCCAGCAGCTTAAGGGACTACTCCTCTACCGACGGCGGGGAGCTGTTTTTT. Its translation: CASSLRDYSSTDGGELFF.

There are many counts of this clonotype. The rearrangement links TRBV7-9 to TRBJ2-7; 7 nucleotides align to TRBD2. After removal of 4 bases from V and 0 bases from J, the junction contained 6 bases not matched to a gene. The CDR3 loop spans 15 amino acids. Germline-derived CDR1 and CDR2 are SEHNR and FQNEAQ (reference sequence). The CDR3, as DNA: TGTGCCAGCAGCTCCCCTAGCGGCCTCTCCTACGAGCAGTACTTC. Translated: CASSSPSGLSYEQYF.